This T cell receptor (beta chain) was sequenced during a study of CD8+ T cells in alopecia areata. The CDR3 is made up of 14 amino acids. Germline CDR1 and CDR2: SEHNR and FQNEAQ (reference sequence). J lost 6 bases, V lost 9 bases, and 12 bases had no gene match. Following extraction, RNA underwent reverse transcription to cDNA, which served as the sequencing template. The data were produced by immunoSEQ multiplex PCR, yet TCRdb's version contains in-frame clones alone and is incomplete. Of about 200,000 clones detected, about 53% appear once; the ten largest clones hold approximately 0.45%. This clone was seen a single time.

The chain has TRBV7-9 and TRBJ1-1; 8 bases agree with TRBD1. The receptor was derived from a human donor with alopecia areata. The material sequenced was CD4+ T cells sorted from blood, taken at week 0. The chain's CDR3 is CASRRWDRRPEAFF. DNA for the CDR3: TGTGCCAGTCGCCGATGGGACAGGCGACCTGAAGCTTTCTTT. The entire variable domain, with the rest obtained from reference TRBV7-9 and TRBJ1-1, is as follows: DTGVSQNPRHKITKRGQNVTFRCDPISEHNRLYWYRQTLGQGPEFLTYFQNEAQLEKSRLLSDRFSAERPKGSFSTLEIQRTEQGDSAMYLCASRRWDRRPEAFFGQGTRLTVV.